The 27 T cell receptor beta chains in this list originate from one sample, sequenced in a study of control samples from healthy donors and cancer patients. The repertoire was sequenced with immunoSEQ multiplex PCR; TCRdb's copy has only in-frame clones and lacks some. Seen here are about 69,000 clones, about 80% observed once, and the top ten hold approximately 2.9%. Material for sequencing was PBMCs. The receptors were sampled from a woman in her forties or fifties with lung cancer.

CDR3 coding DNA: TGTGCCAGTCAGGACAGGGAGTATTCACCCCTCCACTTT. Translating gives CASQDREYSPLHF. V gene TRBV19 combines with J gene TRBJ1-6; 8 nucleotides line up with TRBD1. V trimming: 8 bases; J trimming: 8 bases; junction bases outside the gene matches: 5. The CDR3 runs 13 residues. CDR1 and CDR2 from the germline V gene are LNHDA and SQIVND (reference sequence).

V usage is TRBV29-1 and J usage is TRBJ1-1; 7 positions match TRBD1. Germline V gives CDR1 SQVTM, CDR2 ANQGSEA. This CDR3 has 11 amino acids. Unmatched junction bases numbered 4, after V lost 8 bases and J lost 4 bases. The CDR3 DNA reads TGCAGCACCGCAGGGGGCACTGAAGCTTTCTTT. Encoded protein: CSTAGGTEAFF.

This clone was observed once. J is TRBJ1-2 and V is TRBV14; D not resolved. Germline-derived CDR1 and CDR2 are SGHDN and FVKESK. The CDR3 runs to 15 residues. Trimming took 0 bases from V and 5 from J, leaving 13 bases between them. The CDR3 sequence is CASSQDQAQIYGYTF. Written as DNA, the CDR3 is TGTGCCAGCAGCCAAGATCAAGCACAGATATATGGCTACACCTTC.

This rearrangement joins TRBV5-1 to TRBJ1-3, with unresolved D. The CDR3 is 13 residues long. Trimming left V 0 bases short and J 4 bases short, with 5 bases between. Germline values: CDR1 SGHRS, CDR2 YFSETQ. The CDR3 spells CASSLATGNTIYF. The DNA for the CDR3 is TGCGCCAGCAGCTTGGCCACAGGAAACACCATATATTTT. Variable domain in full (rest from reference TRBV5-1 and TRBJ1-3): KAGVTQTPRYLIKTRGQQVTLSCSPISGHRSVSWYQQTPGQGLQFLFEYFSETQRNKGNFPGRFSGRQFSNSRSEMNVSTLELGDSALYLCASSLATGNTIYFGEGSWLTVV.

This chain uses TRBV12-5 with TRBJ2-5; TRBD1 matches at 10 bases. V shed 5 bases and J 4 bases; nucleotides not matched to a gene: 1. Germline assignment: CDR1 LGHNT and CDR2 FRNRAP. This CDR3 is built from 13 residues. CDR3 nucleotides: TGTGCTAGTGGTCGGACAGGGGGAGAGACCCAGTACTTC. It is translated as CASGRTGGETQYF.

V and J are TRBV19 and TRBJ1-2; 7 bases align to TRBD1. V lost 3 bases, J lost 6 bases, and 10 bases stayed unmatched. CDR1 is LNHDA and CDR2 is SQIVND in the germline V gene (reference sequence). The length of the CDR3 is 15 residues. DNA for the CDR3: TGTGCCAGTAGTATCACCTTTACAGGGGAGGATGGCTACACCTTC. It encodes CASSITFTGEDGYTF.

Written as DNA, the CDR3 is TGTGCCAGCAGCTTTCTGACAGGACCCGGGGCCAACGTCCTGACTTTC. This sequence encodes CASSFLTGPGANVLTF. V and J are TRBV7-9 and TRBJ2-6; tentatively, D is TRBD1 (6 bases). Germline loops: CDR1 SEHNR, CDR2 FQNEAQ (reference sequence). The CDR3 totals 16 residues. Trimming took 3 bases from V and 4 from J, leaving 13 bases between them.

In this sample, this clone turned up once. Other DNA sequences from this sample encode an identical CDR3 as well. The genes are TRBV15 and TRBJ1-1; no reliable D call. The CDR3 is 14 residues long. Germline V gives CDR1 LNHNV, CDR2 YYDKDF (reference sequence). V was pared by 0 bases and J by 1 base, with 6 bases between. The CDR3 sequence is CATSRDRGNTEAFF. CDR3 nucleotide sequence: TGTGCCACCAGCAGAGATAGAGGGAACACTGAAGCTTTCTTT.

This clone was counted only a few times. This chain connects TRBV7-8 to TRBJ2-7; a weak D match, TRBD1 (5 bases). CDR3 size: 14 residues. Per germline, CDR1 SGHVS and CDR2 FQNEAQ. Trimming took off 1 base at V and 1 base at J, with 8 bases between the two ends. The CDR3 loop is CASSLVGASYEQYF. The CDR3 DNA reads TGTGCCAGCAGCTTAGTAGGGGCATCCTACGAGCAGTACTTC. Variable domain in full (rest from reference TRBV7-8 and TRBJ2-7): GAGVSQSPRYKVAKRGQDVALRCDPISGHVSLFWYQQALGQGPEFLTYFQNEAQLDKSGLPSDRFFAERPEGSVSTLKIQRTQQEDSAVYLCASSLVGASYEQYFGPGTRLTVT.

V gene TRBV11-2 combines with J gene TRBJ2-1; 8 bases map to TRBD1. The germline gives CDR1 SGHAT, CDR2 FQNNGV. V was clipped by 3 bases and J by 5 bases; unmatched bases: 3. This CDR3 spans 14 amino acids. The CDR3 spells CASSLRDRNNEQFF. The CDR3 DNA follows: TGTGCCAGCAGCTTGCGGGACAGGAACAATGAGCAGTTCTTC.

J is TRBJ1-1 and V is TRBV19; D call uncertain. V lost 3 bases and J 0 bases, leaving 11 bases between the germline ends. This CDR3 is built from 15 residues. Germline CDR1 reads LNHDA; CDR2 reads SQIVND (reference sequence). CDR3 nucleotides: TGTGCCAGTAGTATTGAGAGTAGGGTGAACACTGAAGCTTTCTTT. It yields the protein CASSIESRVNTEAFF.

The rearrangement joins TRBV12-5 to TRBJ1-3; D remains unclear. This CDR3 comprises 13 residues. Trimming removed 4 bases at V and 2 bases at J, with 6 bases between. Germline lookup yields CDR1 LGHNT and CDR2 FRNRAP. Written as DNA, the CDR3 is TGTGCTAGTGGTTCTGGAGCTGGAAACACCATATATTTT. Residues: CASGSGAGNTIYF.

This rearrangement joins TRBV15 to TRBJ2-6; D gene ambiguous. Germline CDR1 is LNHNV and CDR2 is YYDKDF (reference sequence). The CDR3 length is 15 residues. V was clipped by 1 base and J by 2 bases, with 6 bases between them. The CDR3 loop is CATSRGPPGANVLTF. As DNA, the CDR3 is TGTGCCACCAGCAGAGGACCCCCTGGGGCCAACGTCCTGACTTTC.

The gene calls are TRBV7-2 and TRBJ1-2; no clear D. Germline V gene data show CDR1 as SGHTA and CDR2 as FQGNSA. This CDR3 is 15 amino acids long. V was cut by 1 base and J by 4 bases, with 13 bases left in between. The CDR3: CASSLDGVSRYGYTF. DNA of the CDR3: TGTGCCAGCAGCTTAGACGGGGTGAGCCGCTATGGCTACACCTTC.

This clone has only one observation. The chain recombines TRBV7-2 with TRBJ1-1, with 8 bases aligning to TRBD1. V dropped 5 bases and J dropped 1; count of bases not matched to a gene: 6. This CDR3 has 15 amino acids. Looked up from germline, CDR1 is SGHTA and CDR2 is FQGNSA. CDR3 amino acids: CASSPRTGPNTEAFF. CDR3 DNA sequence: TGTGCCAGCAGCCCGCGGACAGGGCCGAACACTGAAGCTTTCTTT.

The chain joins TRBV27 to TRBJ2-5; TRBD1 agrees at 7 bases. CDR3 length: 15 amino acids. Losses at the gene ends were 4 bases for V and 4 bases for J; bases not matched to a gene: 9. From germline, CDR1 is MNHEY and CDR2 SMNVEV (reference sequence). The CDR3 region has the DNA TGTGCCAGCAGTTCCCTGACAGGGATTCTAGAGACCCAGTACTTC. Its protein is CASSSLTGILETQYF.

V is TRBV29-1 and J is TRBJ1-1, with D tentatively TRBD1 (6 bases). Germline loops: CDR1 SQVTM, CDR2 ANQGSEA. Trimming stripped 6 bases from V and 0 bases from J, with 14 bases between. The CDR3 is made up of 14 amino acids. The CDR3 spells CSVSMGGLNTEAFF. The CDR3 coding sequence is TGCAGCGTCTCGATGGGGGGGCTGAACACTGAAGCTTTCTTT.

The chain combines TRBV7-2 with TRBJ2-7, with D unclear. The CDR3 consists of 14 residues. Trimming pared 2 bases from V and 3 bases from J, leaving 11 bases between. The germline CDR1 and CDR2 sequences are SGHTA and FQGNSA. The CDR3: CASSLSHTGYEQYF. In nucleotides, the CDR3 is TGTGCCAGCAGCTTATCACACACGGGCTACGAGCAGTACTTC. Complete variable domain (other parts from reference TRBV7-2 and TRBJ2-7): GAGVSQSPSNKVTEKGKDVELRCDPISGHTALYWYRQSLGQGLEFLIYFQGNSAPDKSGLPSDRFSAERTGGSVSTLTIQRTQQEDSAVYLCASSLSHTGYEQYFGPGTRLTVT.

CDR3 nucleotides: TGTGCCACCCAGCCTAGCGCCGCCTACGAGCAGTACTTC. Residues: CATQPSAAYEQYF. The chain couples TRBV6-6 to TRBJ2-7, with TRBD2 as a possible D gene (6 bases). The CDR3 is 13 amino acids. The ends were cut back, 10 bases at V and 2 bases at J, with 15 bases in the middle. Germline CDR1 and CDR2: MNHNY and SVGAGI (reference sequence).

This clone turned up a few times. The chain employs TRBV24-1 and TRBJ2-1; D gene unclear. Germline V gene lookup returns CDR1 KGHDR and CDR2 SFDVKD. CDR3 length equals 12 residues. Trimming cost V 4 bases and J 6 bases, with 6 bases left between them. Written as DNA, the CDR3 is TGTGCCACCAGTGAATGGGGCAATGAGCAGTTCTTC. It is translated as CATSEWGNEQFF.

This chain uses TRBV28 with TRBJ2-3; 7 nucleotides agree with TRBD2. V dropped 3 bases and J dropped 0; count of bases not matched to a gene: 3. Germline values: CDR1 MDHEN, CDR2 SYDVKM. CDR3 length: 15 residues. The CDR3: CASSLSSGSTDTQYF. The CDR3 DNA reads as TGTGCCAGCAGTTTGAGTAGCGGGAGCACAGATACGCAGTATTTT.

The J gene is TRBJ2-7, the V gene TRBV19; maybe TRBD2 (6 bases). The CDR3 loop spans 14 amino acids. With 9 bases removed from V and 7 bases from J, the gap between germline ends came to 22 bases. The germline V gene encodes CDR1 LNHDA and CDR2 SQIVND (reference sequence). CDR3 protein: CASLDLTSPGEQYF. DNA of the CDR3: TGTGCCAGCCTCGATTTGACTAGTCCGGGTGAGCAGTACTTC. The entire variable domain, with the rest obtained from reference TRBV19 and TRBJ2-7, is as follows: DGGITQSPKYLFRKEGQNVTLSCEQNLNHDAMYWYRQDPGQGLRLIYYSQIVNDFQKGDIAEGYSVSREKKESFPLTVTSAQKNPTAFYLCASLDLTSPGEQYFGPGTRLTVT.

This chain joins TRBV3-1 (or the pseudogene TRBV3-2) and TRBJ1-1; D ambiguous. The ends were cut back, 0 bases at V and 5 bases at J, with 7 bases in the middle. CDR3 size: 13 residues. CDR1 is LGHDT, CDR2 YNNKEL, per germline (reference sequence). The CDR3: CASSQDGGTEAFF. In nucleotides, the CDR3 is TGTGCCAGCAGCCAAGACGGAGGGACTGAAGCTTTCTTT.

The J gene is TRBJ1-2, the V gene TRBV3-1 (or the pseudogene TRBV3-2); 8 bases align to TRBD1. CDR1 is LGHDT, CDR2 YNNKEL, per germline (reference sequence). Trimming removed 4 bases from V and 8 bases from J; junction bases left unmatched: 6. The CDR3 totals 13 residues. CDR3 sequence reads: CASSPNRDRGYTF. Here the CDR3 DNA reads TGTGCCAGCAGCCCCAATCGGGACAGGGGCTACACCTTC.

The chain employs TRBV21-1 and TRBJ2-5; the table's D call, TRBD1, was not checked against the DNA. TRBV21-1 constitutes a pseudogene. The CDR3 spans 18 residues. In nucleotides, the CDR3 is TGTGCCAGCAGCTCAGATTTCCTGACAGGGGATTGGCAAGAGACCCAGTACTTC. Translating it yields CASSSDFLTGDWQETQYF.

This chain joins TRBV7-9 and TRBJ2-5; TRBD2 matches 10 bases. Germline lookup yields CDR1 SEHNR and CDR2 FQNEAQ (reference sequence). The V gene end was trimmed by 5 bases and the J gene end by 5 bases; junction bases not matched to a gene: 14. CDR3 length: 17 residues. The CDR3 sequence: CASSPPSGGPIGETQYF. CDR3 nucleotides: TGTGCCAGCAGCCCTCCTAGCGGGGGACCCATTGGGGAGACCCAGTACTTC.

In this sample, this clone turned up once. The chain uses TRBV19 and TRBJ1-4; 11 bases agree with TRBD1. CDR3 length: 15 amino acids. CDR1 is LNHDA, CDR2 SQIVND, per germline (reference sequence). V dropped 6 bases and J dropped 8; count of bases not matched to a gene: 8. CDR3 region: CASRDPGQGDEKLFF. The CDR3 DNA is TGTGCCAGTAGAGACCCGGGACAGGGGGACGAAAAACTGTTTTTT.